The rows below give T cell receptor beta chains drawn from one sample of a study of cytomegalovirus exposure and HLA in healthy donors. Produced via immunoSEQ multiplex PCR; TCRdb's table is partial and in-frame only. The sample carries 50,000 to 65,000 clones, around 75% recorded once. Sequencing was done on a sample of PBMCs. These receptors all stem from a man in his fifties in good health and CMV-seropositive. Both conserved end residues are part of each CDR3. A D gene is named only where the DNA matches it firmly. Not all rows give a size; the values are once, few, many and, for expanded clones, a class.

>-|-|12|TRBV6-1|TRBJ1-4
TGTGCCAGCACCTCGGGACAATTAAAACTGTTTTTT
CASTSGQLKLFF
>-|-|12|TRBV7-9|TRBJ1-5
TGTTCCAGCAGCCAGGGGAACCAGCCCCAGCATTTT
CSSSQGNQPQHF
>TRBD1|-|14|TRBV7-2|TRBJ2-5
TGTGCCAGCAGTCCAGGGGGCATCCAAGAGACCCAGTACTTC
CASSPGGIQETQYF
>-|-|13|TRBV10-1|TRBJ1-2
TGCGCCAGCAGCCCACCAGAGAACTATGGCTACTCCTTC
CASSPPENYGYSF
>TRBD2|few|15|TRBV5-1|TRBJ2-3
TGCGCCAGCAGCCGGACGGGGGGGGGTCAGGATACGCAGTATTTT
CASSRTGGGQDTQYF
>TRBD1|-|13|TRBV7-2|TRBJ1-4
TGTGCCAGCAGCTTCACAGGGGGTGAAAAACTGTTTTTT
CASSFTGGEKLFF
>-|few|13|TRBV19|TRBJ1-2
TGTGCCAGCGCCTTGGGGGGGAACTATGGCTACACCTTC
CASALGGNYGYTF
>TRBD1|-|15|TRBV6-5|TRBJ2-2
TGTGCCAGCAGCCCGGACAGGGGGGCGGCCGGGGAGCTGTTTTTT
CASSPDRGAAGELFF
>TRBD2|-|15|TRBV19|TRBJ2-2
TGTGCCATTTCGGGGACTAGCGTCGGCACCGGGGAGCTGTTTTTT
CAISGTSVGTGELFF
>TRBD1|-|14|TRBV4-1|TRBJ1-2
TGCGCCAGCAGCCCCCCAGGGGGCGGGAATGGCTACACCTTC
CASSPPGGGNGYTF
>-|-|14|TRBV9|TRBJ2-3
TGTGCCAGCAGCGTAGCGGGAGTTGCGGATACGCAGTATTTT
CASSVAGVADTQYF
>-|-|15|TRBV25-1|TRBJ1-4
TGTGCCAGCAGTCCGACGGCAGACTATAATGAAAAACTGTTTTTT
CASSPTADYNEKLFF
>-|few|16|TRBV4-1|TRBJ2-7
TGCGCCAGCAGCAAAGAAGCAGGCAACGGCTACTACGAGCAGTACTTC
CASSKEAGNGYYEQYF
>TRBD1|-|15|TRBV7-2|TRBJ2-5
TGTGCCAGCAGCTTGCGGGACAGGCTTGGAGAGACCCAGTACTTC
CASSLRDRLGETQYF
>-|-|15|TRBV5-1|TRBJ2-1
TGCGCCAGCAGAGGTGCCGGGATGCAATACAATGAGCAGTTCTTC
CASRGAGMQYNEQFF
>TRBD1|-|13|TRBV5-6|TRBJ2-7
TGTGCCAGCAGGGGACAGGGTACCTACGAGCAGTACTTC
CASRGQGTYEQYF